This TCR beta chain was recorded in a study of response to subunit inactivated influenza vaccine. Comments on this clonotype: The antigen is undetermined.

Each CDR3 protein gets one entry after TCRdb re-called the RT-PCR reads with MiXCR. Seen here are about 650,000 distinct CDR3 sequences, approximately 14% observed once, and the top ten hold around 7.6%. Regarding the study as a whole: The study's authors posited that every seasonal influenza vaccination enlists few new T cells.

Sequences were derived from PBMCs from blood, sampled 14 days before vaccination. The sequence was obtained from a man between 45 and 60 years old who received an inactivated influenza vaccine.

The CDR3: CASSYAFGAAGELFF. The DNA of the CDR3 is TGTGCCAGCAGTTATGCGTTTGGGGCGGCCGGGGAGCTGTTTTTT. This sequence joins TRBV6-5 and TRBJ2-2; D is possibly TRBD1 (5 bases). Per the germline V gene, CDR1 is MNHEY and CDR2 is SVGAGI. The V and J ends lost 3 bases and 6 bases respectively, with 14 bases between them. CDR3 length: 15 amino acids.